Detailed here is one T cell receptor (beta chain). The target antigen is unknown. The entry originates in a study of T cell responses to AZD1222 COVID-19 vaccine. The CDR3 is 16 amino acids. CDR1 SGDLS and CDR2 YYNGEE come from the germline V gene. V was trimmed by 4 bases and J by 10 bases, leaving 24 bases between them. The protocol was immunoSEQ multiplex PCR, while the TCRdb copy is restricted to in-frame clones and leaves out a portion. The table records 250,000 to 300,000 clones, 94% of them present only once. Study-wide results and caveats: It should be noted that donors were predominantly white British and more often female, and clonal diversity was possibly underestimated. Seropositivity was recorded at baseline in only 6 or 7 AZD1222 recipients. Spike-specific TCR breadth and depth both grew after two AZD1222 doses. Regions 160-218 and 743-854 dominated among vaccine-associated CD4 TCRs spanning spike.

The specimen comprised peripheral blood, sampled 28 days after the second AZD1222 dose. The TCR originated in an adult who received the AZD1222 COVID-19 vaccine. The chain uses TRBV9 and TRBJ2-1, with D tentatively TRBD2 (10 bases). DNA for the CDR3: TGTGCCAGCAGCCCAAGCGGGGGGGACAGGGTTTACGAGCAGTTCTTC. Protein product: CASSPSGGDRVYEQFF.